Listed here are 30 T cell receptor beta chains from one sample, sequenced in a study of blood T cell repertoires in COVID-19. Here immunoSEQ multiplex PCR was the method, and the copy in TCRdb shows in-frame clones only, minus some. The repertoire holds 200,000 to 250,000 clones, just under 85% seen once, with over 12% in the top ten. What was sequenced was PBMCs or T cells enriched from blood (not recorded which). These receptors all come from a man aged 40-50 years who had recovered from COVID-19.

The chain links TRBV27 to TRBJ2-7; 8 bases are a match to TRBD1. Germline V gene sequence: CDR1 MNHEY, CDR2 SMNVEV (reference sequence). The CDR3 is 14 residues long. V shed 4 bases and J 1 base; nucleotides not matched to a gene: 3. This chain's CDR3 is CASSSDRGSYEQYF. The DNA of the CDR3 is TGTGCCAGCAGTTCCGACAGGGGTTCCTACGAGCAGTACTTC.

V gene TRBV11-3 combines with J gene TRBJ1-1; D may be TRBD1 (6 bases). Trimming left V 1 base short and J 3 bases short, with 6 bases between. The CDR3 length is 13 residues. Germline loops: CDR1 SGHNT, CDR2 YENEEA. The CDR3 protein is CASSLGQDTEAFF. The CDR3 bases are TGTGCCAGCAGCTTAGGACAGGACACTGAAGCTTTCTTT. Together with reference TRBV11-3 and TRBJ1-1, the CDR3 gives the full variable domain: EAGVVQSPRYKIIEKKQPVAFWCNPISGHNTLYWYLQNLGQGPELLIRYENEEAVDDSQLPKDRFSAERLKGVDSTLKIQPAELGDSAVYLCASSLGQDTEAFFGQGTRLTVV.

The J gene is TRBJ1-1, the V gene TRBV7-6; TRBD1 matches 7 bases. This CDR3 spans 13 amino acids. Germline CDR1 is SGHVS and CDR2 is FNYEAQ. The J segment lost 11 bases and the V segment lost 5 bases, leaving 11 bases of the junction unmatched. The CDR3, as DNA: TGTGCCAGCAGCCCGAAAACAGGGGCTGCCGCTTTCTTT. Translation gives CASSPKTGAAAFF.

The chain recombines TRBV2 with TRBJ1-1, with a tentative D call TRBD1 (5 bases). V gave up 3 bases and J gave up 4 bases, with 18 bases separating them. Germline lookup yields CDR1 SNHLY and CDR2 FYNNEI. This CDR3 is 16 amino acids long. DNA of the CDR3: TGTGCCAGCAGTGATCCGATGCAGGGTGGCGGCACTGAAGCTTTCTTT. Translated, it gives CASSDPMQGGGTEAFF.

CDR3 DNA sequence: TGTGCCAGCTCACCTCCGGGACAGCCCTACGAGCAGTACTTC. Protein: CASSPPGQPYEQYF. The chain uses TRBV18 and TRBJ2-7, with 7 positions matching TRBD1. V lost 3 bases, J lost 2 bases, and 4 bases stayed unmatched. This CDR3 has 14 amino acids. Germline V CDR1 and CDR2: KGHSH, LQKENI.

This rearrangement joins TRBV10-3 to TRBJ2-7, with 12 bases identical to TRBD2. V lost 11 bases, J lost 1 base, and 9 bases stayed unmatched. This CDR3 comprises 15 residues. Per germline, CDR1 ENHRY and CDR2 SYGVKD. The CDR3 sequence is CAARPTSGGSYEQYF. CDR3 sequence (DNA): TGTGCCGCACGGCCGACTAGCGGGGGTTCCTACGAGCAGTACTTC.

Concerning this clone: The germline gene is not matched at one end of the junction; a read error may be the cause. The gene calls are TRBV6-1 and TRBJ1-3; 7 bases agree with TRBD1. The CDR3 covers 12 residues. CDR1 MNHNS and CDR2 SASEGT come from the germline V gene. In DNA, the CDR3 is TGTGCCAGCAGTGAAAAGGGGGCGTCAGGGCATTTT. This codes for CASSEKGASGHF.

The chain is built from TRBV29-1 and TRBJ1-4; unclear D gene. Germline V gene lookup returns CDR1 SQVTM and CDR2 ANQGSEA. Trimming shortened V by 6 bases and J by 0 bases, and 14 bases separated the two germline ends. The CDR3 spans 15 residues. The CDR3 region has the DNA TGCAGCGTCGGCAGAGGGCCCGCAACTAATGAAAAACTGTTTTTT. It translates to CSVGRGPATNEKLFF.

V is TRBV3-1 (or the pseudogene TRBV3-2) and J is TRBJ1-1, with D possibly being TRBD1 (6 bases). The CDR3 extends over 15 amino acids. The V gene's germline CDR1 is LGHDT and CDR2 YNNKEL (reference sequence). Trimming took off 0 bases at V and 3 bases at J, with 11 bases between the two ends. The DNA of the CDR3 is TGTGCCAGCAGCCAAGATGTAGAGGGGGACACTGAAGCTTTCTTT. It yields the protein CASSQDVEGDTEAFF.

CDR3 residues: CASRRKYNEQFF. The CDR3 DNA reads TGTGCCAGCAGGCGCAAGTACAATGAGCAGTTCTTC. The rearrangement joins TRBV5-8 to TRBJ2-1; D gene unclear. The CDR3 has 12 amino acids. V was cut by 5 bases and J by 4 bases, with 7 bases left in between. CDR1 is SGHTS and CDR2 is YDEGEE in the germline V gene.

This clone was counted a single time. This chain links TRBV5-4 with TRBJ2-3; 9 bases map to TRBD2. V dropped 3 bases and J dropped 1; count of bases not matched to a gene: 9. This CDR3 comprises 17 residues. Germline CDR1 SGHNT, CDR2 YYREEE (reference sequence). The CDR3 nucleotides are TGTGCCAGCAGCTCACGACAGACTAGCGGTGGCACAGATACGCAGTATTTT. It specifies CASSSRQTSGGTDTQYF. The whole variable domain, remainder taken from reference TRBV5-4 and TRBJ2-3, is ETGVTQSPTHLIKTRGQQVTLRCSSQSGHNTVSWYQQALGQGPQFIFQYYREEENGRGNFPPRFSGLQFPNYSSELNVNALELDDSALYLCASSSRQTSGGTDTQYFGPGTRLTVL.

The chain is built from TRBV21-1 and TRBJ2-7; TRBD1 is the table's D call, not checked against the DNA. TRBV21-1 is described as a pseudogene. The CDR3 runs to 15 residues. The CDR3 protein is CASSKAGRPAYEQYF. The CDR3 DNA reads as TGTGCCAGCAGCAAAGCGGGCCGCCCGGCCTACGAGCAGTACTTC.

This clone occurred a few times. J is TRBJ1-5 and V is TRBV6-6, with D possibly being TRBD1 (6 bases). Trimming removed 5 bases at V and 2 bases at J, with 16 bases between. This CDR3 has 16 residues. Germline V gene lookup returns CDR1 MNHNY and CDR2 SVGAGI (reference sequence). The CDR3 loop reads CASSHYTGSGNQPQHF. The CDR3 DNA follows: TGTGCCAGCAGTCACTACACAGGGTCCGGCAATCAGCCCCAGCATTTT.

This chain uses TRBV28 with TRBJ2-1; 9 nucleotides align to TRBD1. From germline, CDR1 is MDHEN and CDR2 SYDVKM. The CDR3 contains 15 residues. The junction had 7 bases not matched to a gene; V was cut back by 3 bases and J by 7 bases. CDR3 amino acids: CASSFWGTGTNEQFF. The CDR3 nucleotides read TGTGCCAGCAGTTTCTGGGGGACAGGGACGAATGAGCAGTTCTTC.

The V and J genes are TRBV11-3 and TRBJ2-2; the match to TRBD2 covers 8 bases. CDR1 and CDR2 (germline): SGHNT, YENEEA. The CDR3 loop spans 16 amino acids. Losses at the gene ends were 4 bases for V and 4 bases for J; bases not matched to a gene: 8. The CDR3 bases are TGTGCCAGCAGCTCAGGAGGTAGCGGGGTCACCGGGGAGCTGTTTTTT. This translates into CASSSGGSGVTGELFF.

V is TRBV7-9 and J is TRBJ1-4; D may be TRBD1 (5 bases). Looked up from germline, CDR1 is SEHNR and CDR2 is FQNEAQ (reference sequence). V lost 7 bases and J lost 10, with 16 bases in between. The length of the CDR3 is 13 residues. The CDR3 region is CASKGQGDPKLFF. The CDR3 DNA sequence: TGTGCCAGCAAGGGGCAGGGTGACCCAAAACTGTTTTTT.

The rearrangement joins TRBV18 to TRBJ2-7; 9 bases line up with TRBD1. CDR1 is KGHSH and CDR2 is LQKENI in the germline V gene. Trimming at V came to 2 bases and at J to 4 bases, leaving 9 bases not matched to a gene. The CDR3 extends over 16 amino acids. CDR3 in amino acids: CASSPAPGQGKYEQYF. Here the CDR3 DNA reads TGTGCCAGCTCACCAGCCCCGGGACAGGGCAAATACGAGCAGTACTTC. The full variable domain, completed using reference TRBV18 and TRBJ2-7, is NAGVMQNPRHLVRRRGQEARLRCSPMKGHSHVYWYRQLPEEGLKFMVYLQKENIIDESGMPKERFSAEFPKEGPSILRIQQVVRGDSAAYFCASSPAPGQGKYEQYFGPGTRLTVT.

This clone has just a few counts. V usage is TRBV6-5 and J usage is TRBJ2-3, with 13 positions matching TRBD2. The J segment lost 4 bases and the V segment lost 4 bases, leaving 2 bases of the junction unmatched. The CDR3 extends over 15 amino acids. The germline V gene encodes CDR1 MNHEY and CDR2 SVGAGI. In nucleotides, the CDR3 is TGTGCCAGCAGTTCACTAGCGGGGGGGCCAGATACGCAGTATTTT. It encodes CASSSLAGGPDTQYF.

The chain is built from TRBV10-2 and TRBJ2-7, with 7 bases that match TRBD2. From germline, CDR1 is WSHSY and CDR2 SAAADI. Losses at the gene ends were 3 bases for V and 1 base for J; bases not matched to a gene: 6. The CDR3 is 15 residues long. CDR3 protein: CASSDPGEGSYEQYF. CDR3 in DNA: TGCGCCAGCAGTGATCCGGGGGAGGGGTCCTACGAGCAGTACTTC.

The chain employs TRBV9 and TRBJ2-2, with a tentative D call TRBD1 (6 bases). The CDR3 loop spans 15 amino acids. The germline V and J ends were trimmed by 3 bases and 4 bases, with 13 bases remaining between them. Germline V gene lookup returns CDR1 SGDLS and CDR2 YYNGEE. The CDR3 coding sequence is TGTGCCAGCAGCGGACAGACAGGACCCACCGGGGAGCTGTTTTTT. Its protein is CASSGQTGPTGELFF.

CDR3 sequence reads: CASSPNQLSFGQETQYF. Here the CDR3 DNA reads TGTGCCAGCTCACCGAACCAGCTTTCGTTCGGGCAAGAGACCCAGTACTTC. The chain is built from TRBV18 and TRBJ2-5; the D is unclear. Between the trimmed V and J ends, which lost 3 bases and 2 bases, there was a span of 19 bases. This CDR3 is 17 amino acids long. The V gene's germline CDR1 is KGHSH and CDR2 LQKENI. The full variable domain, rest sourced from reference TRBV18 and TRBJ2-5, is NAGVMQNPRHLVRRRGQEARLRCSPMKGHSHVYWYRQLPEEGLKFMVYLQKENIIDESGMPKERFSAEFPKEGPSILRIQQVVRGDSAAYFCASSPNQLSFGQETQYFGPGTRLLVL.

There are many counts of this clone. The chain has TRBV5-1 and TRBJ1-5; 7 bases align to TRBD1. The CDR3 is made up of 15 amino acids. Per the germline V gene, CDR1 is SGHRS and CDR2 is YFSETQ. Trimming removed 4 bases from V and 6 bases from J; junction bases left unmatched: 10. CDR3 loop: CASSKSGQWGQPQHF. CDR3 in DNA: TGCGCCAGCAGCAAATCGGGACAGTGGGGTCAGCCCCAGCATTTT.

CDR3 nucleotide sequence: TGTGCCAGCAGTTACCCCGGCGGGGAGCTGTTTTTT. This sequence encodes CASSYPGGELFF. The rearrangement links TRBV6-5 to TRBJ2-2; D uncertain. The CDR3 runs 12 residues. Trimming cost V 2 bases and J 7 bases, with 5 bases left between them. Germline V lookup: CDR1 MNHEY, CDR2 SVGAGI.

The sample holds one count of this clone. V is TRBV19 and J is TRBJ2-1; 9 nucleotides match TRBD2. Germline trimming cut 11 bases from V and 2 bases from J; bases unmatched to any gene: 7. The CDR3 has 14 residues. Germline CDR1 LNHDA, CDR2 SQIVND (reference sequence). CDR3 in amino acids: CAASSGAAYNEQFF. CDR3 bases: TGTGCCGCCTCTAGCGGGGCCGCCTACAATGAGCAGTTCTTC.

This clone has only a few counts. As DNA, the CDR3 is TGTGCCAGCAGCTTGGGGACAGGGCTGAACACTGAAGCTTTCTTT. Translated, it gives CASSLGTGLNTEAFF. This chain joins TRBV5-4 and TRBJ1-1; TRBD1 matches 8 bases. The CDR3 loop spans 15 amino acids. V shed 0 bases and J 0 bases; nucleotides not matched to a gene: 1. Per germline, CDR1 SGHNT and CDR2 YYREEE (reference sequence). Filled out from reference TRBV5-4 and TRBJ1-1, the complete variable domain reads ETGVTQSPTHLIKTRGQQVTLRCSSQSGHNTVSWYQQALGQGPQFIFQYYREEENGRGNFPPRFSGLQFPNYSSELNVNALELDDSALYLCASSLGTGLNTEAFFGQGTRLTVV.

V is TRBV3-1 (or the pseudogene TRBV3-2) and J is TRBJ1-2, with a possible D match to TRBD1 (6 bases). Germline CDR1 is LGHDT and CDR2 is YNNKEL (reference sequence). Trimming cost V 0 bases and J 3 bases, with 14 bases left between them. The CDR3 runs to 16 residues. The CDR3 DNA reads TGTGCCAGCAGCCAAGATCGACGGGGGGCGTACTATGGCTACACCTTC. Translated, it gives CASSQDRRGAYYGYTF.

The chain carries TRBV5-1 and TRBJ1-1; maybe TRBD1 (5 bases). With 0 bases removed from V and 1 base from J, the gap between germline ends came to 10 bases. Germline assignment: CDR1 SGHRS and CDR2 YFSETQ. The CDR3 runs 15 residues. CDR3 DNA: TGCGCCAGCAGCTTGGTTGTGGGGCAGAACACTGAAGCTTTCTTT. Its translation: CASSLVVGQNTEAFF.

This rearrangement joins TRBV5-1 to TRBJ2-4, with TRBD2 as a possible D gene (6 bases). The V gene lost 6 bases and the J gene lost 8 bases, with 15 bases spanning the gap. Germline CDR1 and CDR2: SGHRS and YFSETQ. This CDR3 is 13 amino acids long. The CDR3 sequence is CASTRSGVDIQYF. The CDR3, as DNA: TGCGCCAGCACCCGGTCGGGGGTCGACATTCAGTACTTC.

The chain recombines TRBV14 with TRBJ1-5; TRBD1 aligns across 8 bases. Germline V gene data show CDR1 as SGHDN and CDR2 as FVKESK. The CDR3 is made up of 14 amino acids. Trimming cost V 2 bases and J 9 bases; bases outside gene matches: 6. For the CDR3, the DNA is TGTGCCAGCAGCCAAATGGACAGGGATGGGCCCCAGCATTTT. Amino acid sequence: CASSQMDRDGPQHF.

The chain employs TRBV19 and TRBJ1-2; D unclear. V lost 5 bases to trimming and J lost 5 bases, with 12 bases between them. The CDR3 totals 13 residues. The germline V gene encodes CDR1 LNHDA and CDR2 SQIVND (reference sequence). CDR3 sequence: CASSPRNRYGYTF. CDR3 sequence (DNA): TGTGCCAGTAGTCCACGAAACCGGTATGGCTACACCTTC.